The rows below give T cell receptor beta chains drawn from one sample of a study of blood T cell repertoires in COVID-19. The data were produced by immunoSEQ multiplex PCR, yet TCRdb's version contains in-frame clones alone and is incomplete. The top ten hold 28% of the sample, which has under 150,000 clones, about 87% seen once. Material for sequencing was peripheral blood. The receptors derive from a human donor in a cohort sampled during active COVID-19. Both conserved end residues are part of each CDR3. A D gene is named only where the DNA matches it firmly. The listing skips clone size in some rows; elsewhere it reads once, few, many or a size class.

>.|TRBD1|TRBV18|TRBJ1-5
TGTGCCAGCTCACCGGGACAGGTGGAGACCAATCAGCCCCAGCATTTT
CASSPGQVETNQPQHF
>.|.|TRBV6-5|TRBJ2-2
TGTGCCAGCAGCCCCGGAGTTACGAACACCGGGGAGCTGTTTTTT
CASSPGVTNTGELFF
>.|TRBD2|TRBV27|TRBJ2-3
TGTGCCAGCAGTCGCCGGGGGGGAAGCACAGATACGCAGTATTTT
CASSRRGGSTDTQYF
>.|TRBD2|TRBV19|TRBJ2-2
TGTGCCAGTGCCCCGGGACTAGCCGGTACCGGGGAGCTGTTTTTT
CASAPGLAGTGELFF
>.|TRBD1|TRBV5-1|TRBJ2-2
TGCGCCAGCTCCACAGGGGACCCCGGGGAGCTGTTTTTT
CASSTGDPGELFF
>.|.|TRBV5-1|TRBJ2-7
TGCGCCAGCAGCGAAACAGGCTACGAGCAGTACTTC
CASSETGYEQYF
>once|.|TRBV7-2|TRBJ1-5
TGTGCCAGCAGCTCCCATCCACGGTATAGCAATCAGCCCCAGCATTTT
CASSSHPRYSNQPQHF
>once|TRBD2|TRBV3-1/TRBV3-2|TRBJ2-5
TGTGCCAGCAGCCAAAACCGGACTAGCTCCTCCATAGAGACCCAGTACTTC
CASSQNRTSSSIETQYF
>.|.|TRBV2|TRBJ2-1
TGTGCCAGCACCTCACAGGGGGGGTCCTACAATGAGCAGTTCTTC
CASTSQGGSYNEQFF
>.|TRBD2|TRBV9|TRBJ2-3
TGTGCCAGCAGCCCCAGCGGGGGGCCAGGCACAGATACGCAGTATTTT
CASSPSGGPGTDTQYF
>.|.|TRBV7-3|TRBJ2-5
TGTGCCAGCAGCTCCGCCGGTGAGCCTCAAGAGACCCAGTACTTC
CASSSAGEPQETQYF
>once|.|TRBV5-5|TRBJ2-3
TGTGCCAGCAGCTTGGCGCGCAGGGGTATAACAGATACGCAGTATTTT
CASSLARRGITDTQYF
>.|.|TRBV3-1/TRBV3-2|TRBJ1-3
TGTGCCAGCAGCCGGGGGGGGTTGTCTGGAAACACCATATATTTT
CASSRGGLSGNTIYF
>.|.|TRBV14|TRBJ2-1
TGTGCCAGCACCAAGGGTAACGGAGGCTACAATGAGCAGTTCTTC
CASTKGNGGYNEQFF
>.|TRBD2|TRBV9|TRBJ2-2
TGTGCCAGCAGCGTACGGGAGGGGGGTAACACCGGGGAGCTGTTTTTT
CASSVREGGNTGELFF